The table lists the clone carrying this T cell receptor (beta chain) with many counts. This sample is drawn from a study of prognosis after radiotherapy for stage I lung cancer. Genomic DNA served as the source from which two-round multiplex PCR generated TCR beta CDR3 amplicons. Amplification in first-round PCR relied on primers specific to each TRBV and TRBJ gene. One entry per CDR3 protein, called by TCRdb with MiXCR from the multiplex PCR reads. The sample shows about 26,000 distinct CDR3 sequences, about 32% of them seen only once. The V end was cut by 3 bases, the J end by 2 bases, with 11 bases between. This CDR3 has 16 amino acids. In germline, CDR1 is SGHNT, CDR2 YENEEA.

Sequences were derived from PBMCs, sampled before or after stereotactic body radiation therapy (not recorded which). The chain links TRBV11-3 to TRBJ2-6; D may match TRBD1 or TRBD2 (6 bases each). The receptor was isolated from a donor older than 45 with non-small cell lung cancer. The CDR3 DNA reads TGTGCCAGCAGCTTCCCGAGGGGGGCTGGGGCCAACGTCCTGACTTTC. This gives the protein CASSFPRGAGANVLTF.